This TCR beta chain comes out of a study of CD8 T cells in ankylosing spondylitis. This clonotype was recorded at least ten times. Its specificity is not known. Scientists made TCR beta libraries using quantitative 5'-RACE with molecular barcodes. TCRdb independently ran MiXCR on the 5' RACE reads; one entry per CDR3 protein. Of 450,000 to 550,000 distinct CDR3 sequences in the sample, roughly 5.3% were seen once. Study-level points and caveats: There was a TCR beta motif, made of several highly homologous variants, that appeared characteristic of ankylosing spondylitis blood.

The sequenced sample was blood, either unsorted or a sorted T cell fraction (not recorded which). The TCR sequence derives from a male donor with ankylosing spondylitis.

The CDR3 loop reads CASSKGLADYEQYF. CDR3 bases: TGTGCCAGCAGCAAGGGACTAGCGGACTACGAGCAGTACTTC. This chain connects TRBV5-5 to TRBJ2-7, with 11 bases aligning to TRBD2. The V and J ends lost 4 bases and 3 bases, in that order; junction bases with no gene match: 3. In germline, CDR1 is SGHKS, CDR2 YYEKEE (reference sequence). This CDR3 has 14 residues.